This entry concerns a single T cell receptor (beta chain). What it binds is unknown. The data were taken from a study of CXCR3-negative and CXCR3-positive naive CD8 T cells. Overall study context: For each library, about 1.5 +/- 0.3 million TRB reads were obtained, roughly 140 million in total.

Naive CD8+ T cells carried a CD45RO-CCR7+CD27+CD95- phenotype. Regarding the study as a whole: Relative to memory CD8+ cells, whose diversity was much lower, both naive subsets had comparably high diversity.

The CDR3 totals 14 residues. Germline assignment: CDR1 SGHRS and CDR2 YFSETQ. The authors made the TRB cDNA libraries by 5' RACE using UMI labels. Using the 5' RACE reads, TCRdb records one entry per CDR3 protein without DNA. The sample's table shows 6,000 to 8,500 distinct CDR3 sequences. Sequenced material: naive CXCR3- CD8+ T cells from blood. Subset specified: CD45RO-CCR7+CD27+CD95- naive CD8+ T cells lacking CXCR3 (TNR3-). The chain links TRBV5-1 to TRBJ2-5; checking the TCRdb D call of TRBD1 is not possible without DNA. The TCR was taken from a human donor in good health. Some clones in this sample may be carry-over from other donors' samples. The CDR3 is CASSLYPGQETQYF.